This is a list of T cell receptor beta chains from one sample in a study of T-cell reconstitution after alpha-beta-depleted transplantation in children. TCRdb reprocessed the PCR reads via MiXCR and lists one record per CDR3 protein. The sample holds around 700,000 distinct CDR3 sequences, under 15% seen once. The sequenced sample was PBMCs, obtained before TCRalphabeta/CD19-depleted stem cell transplant. The receptors here all came from a girl aged 2 to 9 with congenital amegakaryocytic thrombocytopenia, due to receive a stem cell transplant. CDR3s include the opening cysteine and the closing phenylalanine or tryptophan. D genes are given only for firm matches. Size is stated for part of the rows, as once, few or many counts, or as a class when the clone is expanded.

d_call,j_call,clone_size,v_call,cdr3_aa,cdr3_nt
.,TRBJ2-3,.,TRBV5-1,CASSLSRRRRDTQYF,TGCGCCAGCAGCTTATCTAGGCGTCGTCGGGATACGCAGTATTTT
TRBD2,TRBJ2-5,.,TRBV18,CASSNSGRGETQYF,TGTGCCAGCTCAAACAGCGGGAGGGGAGAGACCCAGTACTTC
TRBD2,TRBJ2-1,few,TRBV5-1,CASRLAGEVGDEQFF,TGCGCCAGCAGACTAGCGGGAGAAGTTGGCGATGAGCAGTTCTTC
.,TRBJ2-7,.,TRBV9,CASSVAAGAGFEQYF,TGTGCCAGCAGCGTAGCTGCGGGGGCCGGGTTCGAGCAGTACTTC
.,TRBJ2-1,many,TRBV12-3/TRBV12-4,CASSRRPNEQFF,TGTGCCAGCAGCCGGCGCCCCAATGAGCAGTTCTTC
TRBD1,TRBJ2-5,many,TRBV7-8,CASSKGQQETQYF,TGTGCCAGCAGCAAGGGACAGCAGGAGACCCAGTACTTC
TRBD1,TRBJ2-3,few,TRBV5-1,CASSHYDRGTDTQYF,TGCGCCAGCAGCCATTACGACAGGGGGACAGATACGCAGTATTTT
.,TRBJ1-1,.,TRBV18,CASSPDRLNTEAFF,TGTGCCAGCTCACCGGACCGACTGAACACTGAAGCTTTCTTT
.,TRBJ1-5,few,TRBV7-9,CASSLVTEKSNQPQHF,TGTGCCAGCAGCTTAGTGACGGAGAAAAGCAATCAGCCCCAGCATTTT
.,TRBJ2-7,many,TRBV6-5,CASSYTGTSQGEQYF,TGTGCCAGCAGTTACACAGGGACTTCCCAGGGCGAGCAGTACTTC
TRBD2,TRBJ2-3,many,TRBV29-1,CSALAGEGDTQYF,TGCAGCGCCCTAGCGGGAGAAGGAGATACGCAGTATTTT
.,TRBJ2-3,many,TRBV27,CASSLLQGSTDTQYF,TGTGCCAGCAGTTTACTACAGGGTTCCACAGATACGCAGTATTTT
.,TRBJ2-7,many,TRBV27,CASTNTGTRGYEQYF,TGTGCCAGCACCAACACCGGGACAAGGGGCTACGAGCAGTACTTC
.,TRBJ2-6,.,TRBV28,CASSLGQGRGDVLTF,TGTGCCAGCAGTTTAGGCCAGGGTCGCGGCGACGTCCTGACTTTC
TRBD2,TRBJ2-1,.,TRBV4-2,CASSQNPLAGLNNEQFF,TGTGCCAGCAGCCAGAATCCCCTAGCGGGACTAAACAATGAGCAGTTCTTC
.,TRBJ1-1,many,TRBV9,CASSVAPGPGNTEAFF,TGTGCCAGCAGCGTAGCCCCAGGGCCTGGGAACACTGAAGCTTTCTTT
.,TRBJ1-1,few,TRBV7-9,CASSLGPDREAFF,TGTGCCAGCAGCTTGGGGCCAGACAGAGAAGCTTTCTTT
.,TRBJ2-1,.,TRBV5-5,CASSNPDLRATSYNEQFF,TGTGCCAGCAGCAACCCTGACCTCAGGGCGACCTCCTACAATGAGCAGTTCTTC
.,TRBJ2-7,.,TRBV6-1,CASSPSDSPTYEQYF,TGTGCCAGCAGCCCTTCGGACAGCCCTACCTACGAGCAGTACTTC
.,TRBJ1-5,many,TRBV29-1,CSVGTDSNQPQHF,TGCAGCGTTGGAACGGATAGCAATCAGCCCCAGCATTTT
.,TRBJ2-5,.,TRBV2,CATSPTGAVQETQYF,TGTGCCACTTCCCCTACCGGAGCGGTCCAAGAGACCCAGTACTTC
.,TRBJ2-1,.,TRBV5-1,CASSKKGNEQFF,TGCGCCAGCAGCAAGAAAGGCAATGAGCAGTTCTTC
.,TRBJ1-2,many,TRBV9,CASSDTLNYGYTF,TGTGCCAGCAGCGACACACTGAACTATGGCTACACCTTC
.,TRBJ2-7,few,TRBV20-1,CSALTWAYEQYF,TGCAGTGCCCTCACCTGGGCCTACGAGCAGTACTTC
TRBD2,TRBJ2-7,few,TRBV28,CASSLITSGRAPESIYEQYF,TGTGCCAGCAGCCTTATAACTAGCGGGAGGGCACCCGAATCGATCTACGAGCAGTACTTC
.,TRBJ2-1,many,TRBV5-6,CASSTDPTEQFF,TGTGCCAGCAGCACCGACCCGACTGAGCAGTTCTTC
.,TRBJ2-2,few,TRBV9,CASSVGLDTGELFF,TGTGCCAGCAGCGTAGGCCTCGACACCGGGGAGCTGTTTTTT